This entry lists 20 T cell receptor beta chains sequenced from one sample in a study of blood T cell repertoires in COVID-19. Clones were sequenced by immunoSEQ multiplex PCR, and TCRdb holds only the in-frame ones, with some missing. The table has roughly 250,000 clones, 87% seen once; the top ten hold over 2%. Material for sequencing was peripheral blood. The origin of the receptors is a woman aged 45-60 years with acute or convalescent COVID-19.

The chain joins TRBV7-9 to TRBJ1-2, with TRBD1 matching 7 bases. Germline CDR1 is SEHNR and CDR2 is FQNEAQ (reference sequence). Losses at the gene ends were 1 base for V and 4 bases for J; bases not matched to a gene: 6. CDR3 size: 15 residues. CDR3 sequence (DNA): TGTGCCAGCAGCTTAGGGGAGACAGGGAGCTATGGCTACACCTTC. Encoded protein: CASSLGETGSYGYTF.

V is TRBV5-1 and J is TRBJ2-1, with D possibly being TRBD1 (6 bases). CDR3 length: 14 residues. V lost 0 bases and J lost 7, with 11 bases in between. Germline CDR1 reads SGHRS; CDR2 reads YFSETQ. The CDR3 loop is CASSLGQDLNEQFF. In DNA form, the CDR3 reads TGCGCCAGCAGCTTGGGACAGGATTTGAATGAGCAGTTCTTC.

The chain couples TRBV2 to TRBJ2-7; 7 nucleotides match TRBD1. The ends lost 7 bases at V and 4 bases at J; junction bases unmatched: 4. Germline CDR1 is SNHLY and CDR2 is FYNNEI. This CDR3 is 12 amino acids long. Here the CDR3 reads CASKDRFYEQYF. As DNA, the CDR3 is TGTGCCAGCAAGGACAGGTTTTACGAGCAGTACTTC.

This chain links TRBV27 with TRBJ2-7; TRBD2 matches 8 bases. Per the germline V gene, CDR1 is MNHEY and CDR2 is SMNVEV (reference sequence). With 5 bases clipped from V and 5 bases from J, the junction kept 14 bases outside the gene matches. The length of the CDR3 is 16 residues. The CDR3 DNA sequence: TGTGCCAGCAGTGTTTCGACTAGCGTTTTCCCTCACGAGCAGTACTTC. Residues: CASSVSTSVFPHEQYF.

In DNA form, the CDR3 reads TGTGCCAGCAGTCCGCCTAACAGGGACTACGAGCAGTACTTC. Amino acids: CASSPPNRDYEQYF. The chain uses TRBV28 and TRBJ2-7; D perhaps matches TRBD1 (6 bases). Trimming left V 5 bases short and J 3 bases short, with 14 bases between. CDR3 size: 14 residues. Per the germline V gene, CDR1 is MDHEN and CDR2 is SYDVKM.

This clone was detected only once. J is TRBJ1-2 and V is TRBV27, with unresolved D. In germline, CDR1 is MNHEY, CDR2 SMNVEV (reference sequence). The CDR3 has 13 residues. With 3 bases removed from V and 2 bases from J, the gap between germline ends came to 7 bases. The CDR3 loop reads CASSFSLNYGYTF. CDR3 nucleotides: TGTGCCAGCAGTTTTAGCCTAAACTATGGCTACACCTTC.

The chain has TRBV7-6 and TRBJ1-1; possible D gene TRBD1, 5 bases. CDR1 is SGHVS and CDR2 is FNYEAQ in the germline V gene. The CDR3 sequence is 15 residues long. V was pared by 3 bases and J by 1 base, with 12 bases between. CDR3 nucleotide sequence: TGTGCCAGCAGCTTTAATTGGGGCTCGAACACTGAAGCTTTCTTT. Protein: CASSFNWGSNTEAFF.

The V gene is TRBV29-1, the J gene TRBJ2-7, with 8 bases aligning to TRBD1. Unmatched junction bases numbered 5, after V lost 3 bases and J lost 4 bases. CDR1 and CDR2 from the germline V gene are SQVTM and ANQGSEA. This CDR3 region has 13 residues. CDR3 sequence reads: CSVDAGGGYEQYF. The CDR3 DNA sequence: TGCAGCGTTGACGCAGGGGGCGGGTACGAGCAGTACTTC.

The J gene is TRBJ1-5, the V gene TRBV24-1; D unclear. V was shortened by 4 bases and J by 4 bases, with 13 bases between the two germline ends. This CDR3 has 15 amino acids. The germline V gene encodes CDR1 KGHDR and CDR2 SFDVKD. Here the CDR3 DNA reads TGTGCCACCAGTGACCCGACGGGGTTGAATCAGCCCCAGCATTTT. It yields the protein CATSDPTGLNQPQHF.

The V and J genes are TRBV9 and TRBJ1-3, with D unresolved. Germline V CDR1 and CDR2: SGDLS, YYNGEE. CDR3 length: 15 amino acids. The ends were cut back, 0 bases at V and 3 bases at J, with 10 bases in the middle. The CDR3 sequence: CASSVAGGNGNTIYF. Written as DNA, the CDR3 is TGTGCCAGCAGCGTAGCTGGCGGGAATGGAAACACCATATATTTT.

This clone occurred once. The chain is built from TRBV6-6 and TRBJ2-2; 8 bases fit TRBD2. This CDR3 has 16 residues. The V and J ends lost 2 bases and 0 bases, in that order; junction bases with no gene match: 2. CDR1 MNHNY and CDR2 SVGAGI come from the germline V gene (reference sequence). CDR3 sequence (DNA): TGTGCCAGCAGTTACAGCGGGAGTACGAACACCGGGGAGCTGTTTTTT. It translates to CASSYSGSTNTGELFF.

The chain recombines TRBV3-1 (or the pseudogene TRBV3-2) with TRBJ2-3, with 9 bases identical to TRBD2. Germline CDR1 and CDR2: LGHDT and YNNKEL (reference sequence). V was pared by 7 bases and J by 4 bases, with 3 bases of the junction left unmatched. CDR3 length equals 13 residues. CDR3 residues: CASTLAGSDTQYF. Here the CDR3 DNA reads TGTGCCAGCACCCTAGCGGGATCAGATACGCAGTATTTT.

This sequence joins TRBV27 and TRBJ1-6; tentative D call: TRBD1 (6 bases). Trimming took off 3 bases at V and 12 bases at J, with 9 bases between the two ends. Germline-derived CDR1 and CDR2 are MNHEY and SMNVEV (reference sequence). CDR3 length equals 12 residues. The CDR3 region has the DNA TGTGCCAGCAGTTTTGGGGGCTTACCCCTCCACTTT. Translation gives CASSFGGLPLHF.

V and J are TRBV28 and TRBJ2-1; 7 nucleotides line up with TRBD2. CDR1 is MDHEN and CDR2 is SYDVKM in the germline V gene. CDR3 length: 14 amino acids. With V trimmed by 9 bases and J by 1 base, 6 bases remained unmatched. Written as DNA, the CDR3 is TGTGCCAGTGGTGACGGGGGGTCCTACAATGAGCAGTTCTTC. It specifies CASGDGGSYNEQFF.

The rearrangement joins TRBV6-5 to TRBJ2-7, with D perhaps TRBD1 (7 bases). Trimming removed 6 bases from V and 4 bases from J, with 19 bases in between. This CDR3 contains 15 residues. Germline V gene data show CDR1 as MNHEY and CDR2 as SVGAGI. CDR3 sequence reads: CASSFDNRGGYEQYF. For the CDR3, the DNA is TGTGCCAGCAGCTTTGATAACAGGGGAGGTTACGAGCAGTACTTC.

As for this clone: A junction boundary mismatches the germline segment, possibly from a read error. The J gene is TRBJ2-1, the V gene TRBV7-7; 10 bases are a match to TRBD1. The CDR3 is 17 amino acids. Germline CDR1 SSHAT, CDR2 FNYEAQ (reference sequence). Here the CDR3 DNA reads TGTGCTAGCAGCCCGTCACCGGGGACAGGGGTCTTCAATGAGCAGTTCTTC. Its protein is CASSPSPGTGVFNEQFF.

This sequence joins TRBV9 and TRBJ1-4, with 7 bases that match TRBD1. Losses at the gene ends were 2 bases for V and 5 bases for J; bases not matched to a gene: 3. Germline CDR1 SGDLS, CDR2 YYNGEE. CDR3 length: 14 residues. In nucleotides, the CDR3 is TGTGCCAGCAGCGTTGGGGGACAGAATGAAAAACTGTTTTTT. This encodes CASSVGGQNEKLFF.

This chain uses TRBV6-2 or TRBV6-3 with TRBJ2-1, with D possibly being TRBD2 (5 bases). V lost 7 bases and J lost 4, with 11 bases in between. Germline-derived CDR1 and CDR2 are MNHEY and SVGEGT. This CDR3 has 13 amino acids. In DNA form, the CDR3 reads TGTGCCAGCATCCCGGACTCTTACAATGAGCAGTTCTTC. The encoded protein is CASIPDSYNEQFF.

V gene TRBV27 combines with J gene TRBJ1-2; D ambiguous. The CDR3 totals 16 residues. Germline V gene data show CDR1 as MNHEY and CDR2 as SMNVEV (reference sequence). Trimming left V 3 bases short and J 5 bases short, with 19 bases between. The CDR3, as DNA: TGTGCCAGCAGTTTGGTAGCGTCTTCCTTCTCGTATGGCTACACCTTC. It is translated as CASSLVASSFSYGYTF.

The chain recombines TRBV7-3 with TRBJ2-1, with 7 bases fitting TRBD2. Trimming took 3 bases from V and 6 from J; bases not matched to a gene: 2. The V gene's germline CDR1 is SGHTA and CDR2 FQGTGA. The CDR3 is made up of 13 amino acids. CDR3 residues: CASSFSSGNEQFF. The CDR3 bases are TGTGCCAGCAGCTTCTCTAGCGGCAATGAGCAGTTCTTC.